This T cell receptor beta chain appears in the sequencing data of a study of T cell changes during pregnancy in multiple sclerosis. CDR3 size: 15 residues. Looked up from germline, CDR1 is LNHDA and CDR2 is SQIVND (reference sequence). The V and J ends lost 2 bases and 3 bases respectively, with 13 bases between them. Profiled with immunoSEQ multiplex PCR; TCRdb holds only in-frame clones, not every one. The sample gives roughly 56,000 clones, approximately 88% of which show up once; approximately 1.6% is in the top ten. The clonotype comes from a female donor with multiple sclerosis, enrolled in a pregnancy study. The starting material was peripheral blood, obtained in the first trimester of pregnancy. The gene calls are TRBV19 and TRBJ1-1; TRBD1 might be the D (6 bases). The CDR3 sequence: CASSISSGAYTEAFF. Written as DNA, the CDR3 is TGTGCCAGTAGTATAAGCTCAGGGGCCTACACTGAAGCTTTCTTT.